The 5 T cell receptor beta chains below all came from one sample that was sequenced in a study of blood T cell repertoires in COVID-19. Sequenced by immunoSEQ multiplex PCR; TCRdb stores in-frame clones only, minus some. The sample shows some 500,000 clones, 70% to 90% of them seen only once. Sequencing was done on a sample of PBMCs or T cells enriched from blood (not recorded which). These receptors were collected from a woman aged 40 to 49 who had recovered from COVID-19.

The chain links TRBV28 to TRBJ1-2; maybe TRBD1 (6 bases). Trimming pared 3 bases from V and 3 bases from J, leaving 14 bases between. Germline values: CDR1 MDHEN, CDR2 SYDVKM. This CDR3 spans 15 amino acids. The CDR3 loop reads CASSFEYRAYYGYTF. DNA for the CDR3: TGTGCCAGCAGTTTTGAGTACAGGGCTTACTATGGCTACACCTTC.

The J gene is TRBJ2-5, the V gene TRBV7-8; 8 bases are a match to TRBD2. From germline, CDR1 is SGHVS and CDR2 FQNEAQ. V lost 0 bases to trimming and J lost 0 bases; unmatched junction nucleotides: 6. The CDR3 has 17 residues. The CDR3 loop reads CASSLALRTSNQETQYF. The CDR3 DNA sequence: TGTGCCAGCAGCTTAGCGCTAAGGACTAGCAACCAAGAGACCCAGTACTTC.

The genes are TRBV5-1 and TRBJ2-1, with a possible D match to TRBD2 (6 bases). CDR3 length equals 14 residues. Germline values: CDR1 SGHRS, CDR2 YFSETQ. The V end lost 4 bases, the J end lost 4 bases, and 12 bases lay between the germline ends. The CDR3 coding sequence is TGCGCCAGCAGCCCAGGGACTCTGTACAATGAGCAGTTCTTC. Encoded protein: CASSPGTLYNEQFF.

This chain links TRBV5-1 with TRBJ1-3; weak D call: TRBD1 (5 bases). The V gene lost 3 bases and the J gene lost 0 bases, with 13 bases spanning the gap. Per the germline V gene, CDR1 is SGHRS and CDR2 is YFSETQ. This CDR3 is 16 amino acids long. CDR3 protein: CASSSLDGGSGNTIYF. Written as DNA, the CDR3 is TGCGCCAGCAGCTCCCTGGACGGGGGCTCTGGAAACACCATATATTTT. The complete variable domain, with remaining parts taken from reference TRBV5-1 and TRBJ1-3, reads KAGVTQTPRYLIKTRGQQVTLSCSPISGHRSVSWYQQTPGQGLQFLFEYFSETQRNKGNFPGRFSGRQFSNSRSEMNVSTLELGDSALYLCASSSLDGGSGNTIYFGEGSWLTVV.

The rearrangement joins TRBV29-1 to TRBJ1-1; 7 nucleotides match TRBD1. V lost 4 bases to trimming and J lost 4 bases; unmatched junction nucleotides: 6. The CDR3 is made up of 13 amino acids. Germline assignment: CDR1 SQVTM and CDR2 ANQGSEA. This chain's CDR3 is CSVATGAGTEAFF. CDR3 bases: TGCAGCGTTGCAACAGGGGCAGGCACTGAAGCTTTCTTT.